Listed here are 28 T cell receptor beta chains from one sample, sequenced in a study of blood T cell repertoires in COVID-19. Only in-frame clones appear in the TCRdb table, and some are missing; sequencing was by immunoSEQ multiplex PCR. This sample carries 350,000 or so clones, 90% of them seen once, and the ten largest clones take 6.5%. The sequenced sample was peripheral blood. These TCRs come from a man between 18 and 35 years old with active or convalescent COVID-19.

This chain links TRBV4-3 with TRBJ2-1, with 14 bases lining up with TRBD2. Per the germline V gene, CDR1 is LGHNA and CDR2 is YSLEER. The CDR3 length is 19 residues. Trimming cost V 0 bases and J 0 bases; bases outside gene matches: 4. The chain's CDR3 is CASSQEMGLAGVSYNEQFF. Written as DNA, the CDR3 is TGCGCCAGCAGCCAAGAGATGGGACTAGCGGGAGTCTCCTACAATGAGCAGTTCTTC.

This chain links TRBV27 with TRBJ2-1; 8 bases agree with TRBD1. The CDR3 contains 13 residues. Germline-derived CDR1 and CDR2 are MNHEY and SMNVEV (reference sequence). With 10 bases clipped from V and 4 bases from J, the junction kept 6 bases outside the gene matches. The DNA of the CDR3 is TGTGCCACCCGGACAGGGCGTTACAATGAGCAGTTCTTC. Its translation is CATRTGRYNEQFF.

V and J are TRBV9 and TRBJ2-1; D uncertain. Germline V CDR1 and CDR2: SGDLS, YYNGEE. The V end was cut by 2 bases, the J end by 6 bases, with 6 bases between. The CDR3 consists of 12 residues. CDR3 sequence: CASSVLSNEQFF. The DNA of the CDR3 is TGTGCCAGCAGCGTCCTTTCCAATGAGCAGTTCTTC.

CDR3 coding DNA: TGTGCCAGCAGCCAATGGGGTTCGCGGGACACCGGGGAGCTGTTTTTT. Its protein product is CASSQWGSRDTGELFF. The J gene is TRBJ2-2, the V gene TRBV3-1 (or the pseudogene TRBV3-2), with D possibly matching TRBD2 (5 bases). Germline V gene data show CDR1 as LGHDT and CDR2 as YNNKEL (reference sequence). The ends were cut back, 2 bases at V and 3 bases at J, with 13 bases in the middle. The length of the CDR3 is 16 residues.

The V gene is TRBV18, the J gene TRBJ2-3; 13 bases map to TRBD2. Germline V CDR1 and CDR2: KGHSH, LQKENI. This CDR3 comprises 18 residues. J gave up 0 bases and V 4 bases, and 7 bases lay outside the gene matches. The CDR3 loop reads CASSQPGTSGTSTDTQYF. The CDR3 DNA follows: TGTGCCAGCTCACAACCTGGGACTAGCGGGACTAGCACAGATACGCAGTATTTT.

The V gene is TRBV9, the J gene TRBJ1-5; weak D call: TRBD1 (6 bases). Germline V CDR1 and CDR2: SGDLS, YYNGEE. The length of the CDR3 is 15 residues. The V end lost 3 bases, the J end lost 1 base, and 11 bases lay between the germline ends. Here the CDR3 reads CASSGRTASNQPQHF. DNA for the CDR3: TGTGCCAGCAGCGGACGGACAGCCAGCAATCAGCCCCAGCATTTT.

This chain uses TRBV7-2 with TRBJ1-1; TRBD1 matches at 7 bases. This CDR3 contains 18 residues. Looked up from germline, CDR1 is SGHTA and CDR2 is FQGNSA. V dropped 5 bases and J dropped 1; count of bases not matched to a gene: 16. The CDR3 spells CASSDPPGQLITNTEAFF. DNA of the CDR3: TGTGCCAGCAGCGACCCGCCGGGACAGCTTATAACGAACACTGAAGCTTTCTTT.

CDR3 sequence reads: CASSKGGDQPQHF. Written as DNA, the CDR3 is TGTGCCAGCAGCAAAGGGGGAGATCAGCCCCAGCATTTT. The rearrangement uses TRBV28 and TRBJ1-5; perhaps TRBD1 as D (6 bases). The V end was cut by 6 bases, the J end by 5 bases, with 11 bases between. CDR1 is MDHEN, CDR2 SYDVKM, per germline. This CDR3 has 13 residues.

The J gene is TRBJ2-5, the V gene TRBV25-1; 7 bases align to TRBD2. Germline V CDR1 and CDR2: MGHDK, SYGVNS. The CDR3 has 13 residues. The V gene end was trimmed by 7 bases and the J gene end by 3 bases; junction bases not matched to a gene: 5. CDR3 DNA sequence: TGTGCCAGCACCCTGGCGGGGGAAGAGACCCAGTACTTC. Residues: CASTLAGEETQYF.

This chain connects TRBV6-5 to TRBJ1-3, with D possibly being TRBD1 (5 bases). Between the trimmed V and J ends, which lost 5 bases and 3 bases, there was a span of 8 bases. Germline CDR1 is MNHEY and CDR2 is SVGAGI. The CDR3 extends over 13 amino acids. CDR3 residues: CASSRGVGNTIYF. The CDR3 nucleotides read TGTGCCAGCAGTCGGGGGGTTGGAAACACCATATATTTT.

The V call is TRBV5-5, the J call TRBJ2-7, with TRBD2 as a possible D gene (5 bases). There are 15 residues in the CDR3. Germline V gene sequence: CDR1 SGHKS, CDR2 YYEKEE (reference sequence). Trimming removed 5 bases at V and 3 bases at J, with 18 bases between. The CDR3: CASSTSSGLDYEQYF. The CDR3 DNA reads TGTGCCAGCAGTACTAGTTCGGGGTTAGACTACGAGCAGTACTTC.

This clone appeared once. The chain uses TRBV29-1 and TRBJ2-2; 9 nucleotides align to TRBD1. This CDR3 contains 12 residues. The germline CDR1 and CDR2 sequences are SQVTM and ANQGSEA. With 8 bases clipped from V and 7 bases from J, the junction kept 5 bases outside the gene matches. CDR3 loop: CSSDRGGGELFF. The CDR3 nucleotides are TGCAGCTCGGACAGGGGCGGCGGGGAGCTGTTTTTT.

J is TRBJ1-2 and V is TRBV6-5; 9 bases match TRBD1. Germline V gives CDR1 MNHEY, CDR2 SVGAGI. V shed 4 bases, J shed 7 bases, and the junction held 10 bases outside the gene matches. The CDR3 contains 15 residues. CDR3 protein: CASSFWDRERLGYTF. DNA of the CDR3: TGTGCCAGCAGTTTCTGGGACAGGGAGCGACTTGGCTACACCTTC.

CDR3 amino acids: CASSPRRVGGQPQHF. CDR3 DNA: TGTGCCAGCAGTCCTCGGAGGGTCGGGGGTCAGCCCCAGCATTTT. The gene calls are TRBV28 and TRBJ1-5; a weak D match, TRBD1 (5 bases). Deletions cut 5 bases from V and 6 bases from J, with 17 bases between. This CDR3 region has 15 residues. Germline values: CDR1 MDHEN, CDR2 SYDVKM.

This clone was seen only once. The gene calls are TRBV7-9 and TRBJ2-1; D unresolved. V was shortened by 5 bases and J by 2 bases, with 16 bases between the two germline ends. The germline gives CDR1 SEHNR, CDR2 FQNEAQ (reference sequence). The CDR3 runs 16 residues. Here the CDR3 reads CASSPTLTSTYNEQFF. CDR3 in DNA: TGTGCCAGCAGCCCCACTCTAACTTCCACCTACAATGAGCAGTTCTTC.

This clone was seen just once. The chain has TRBV11-1 and TRBJ2-5; 10 nucleotides align to TRBD2. Germline CDR1 SGHAT, CDR2 FQDESV (reference sequence). The CDR3 contains 19 residues. V shed 4 bases, J shed 5 bases, and the junction held 19 bases outside the gene matches. CDR3: CASSSAPGLARDPPETQYF. The CDR3 nucleotides read TGTGCCAGCAGCTCAGCGCCGGGACTAGCGCGGGACCCTCCGGAGACCCAGTACTTC.

The chain has TRBV7-3 and TRBJ1-1; 8 nucleotides line up with TRBD1. Germline values: CDR1 SGHTA, CDR2 FQGTGA. The V segment lost 6 bases and the J segment 2 bases; nucleotides outside the gene matches: 5. The CDR3 is made up of 14 amino acids. The DNA for the CDR3 is TGTGCCAGCAGTACAGGGGGTCATAACACTGAAGCTTTCTTT. Translating it yields CASSTGGHNTEAFF.

This chain joins TRBV7-3 and TRBJ1-2, with 9 bases that match TRBD1. J gave up 6 bases and V 1 base, and 0 bases lay outside the gene matches. This CDR3 has 13 amino acids. Germline-derived CDR1 and CDR2 are SGHTA and FQGTGA. The CDR3 DNA follows: TGTGCCAGCAGCTTAAGACAGGGGGATGGCTACACCTTC. Translated: CASSLRQGDGYTF.

About this clone itself: At one end, the junction sequence differs from germline, possibly due to a read error. The chain recombines TRBV24-1 with TRBJ2-6; 8 positions match TRBD1. CDR1 and CDR2 from the germline V gene are KGHDR and SFDVKD. The CDR3 contains 20 residues. The CDR3 coding sequence is TGTGCCACCAGTGAGGGGTATGACAGGGGTTATTTCGCTGGGGCCAACGTGCTGACTTTC. It specifies CATSEGYDRGYFAGANVLTF.

The chain carries TRBV7-6 and TRBJ1-3; D gene uncertain. Germline CDR1 and CDR2: SGHVS and FNYEAQ. This CDR3 is 13 amino acids long. Trimming pared 3 bases from V and 0 bases from J, leaving 3 bases between. The CDR3 bases are TGTGCCAGCAGCTTGAGCTCTGGAAACACCATATATTTT. It translates to CASSLSSGNTIYF.

The chain employs TRBV5-1 and TRBJ1-1; D is uncertain. The CDR3 totals 14 residues. Germline V gene lookup returns CDR1 SGHRS and CDR2 YFSETQ. V lost 6 bases and J lost 0, with 12 bases in between. CDR3 sequence (DNA): TGCGCCAGCAAGGGAGGCTCTCTGAACACTGAAGCTTTCTTT. Its protein product is CASKGGSLNTEAFF.

The chain joins TRBV19 to TRBJ1-2; D perhaps matches TRBD1 (6 bases). CDR1 LNHDA and CDR2 SQIVND come from the germline V gene (reference sequence). The CDR3 covers 16 residues. Trimming took off 4 bases at V and 1 base at J, with 16 bases between the two ends. The CDR3 spells CASSSSNRVNNYGYTF. The CDR3 nucleotides are TGTGCCAGTAGTAGCTCGAACAGGGTAAATAACTATGGCTACACCTTC.

The rearrangement uses TRBV9 and TRBJ2-7; TRBD2 matches 9 bases. CDR3 length equals 15 residues. After removal of 4 bases from V and 0 bases from J, the junction contained 5 bases not matched to a gene. CDR1 is SGDLS, CDR2 YYNGEE, per germline. The CDR3 bases are TGTGCCAGCAGCCTCACTAGCGGGCCCTCCTACGAGCAGTACTTC. As protein: CASSLTSGPSYEQYF.

The V gene is TRBV9, the J gene TRBJ2-1; no firm D call. Trimming removed 3 bases from V and 0 bases from J, with 4 bases in between. Germline assignment: CDR1 SGDLS and CDR2 YYNGEE. This CDR3 contains 13 residues. The CDR3: CASSASSYNEQFF. In DNA form, the CDR3 reads TGTGCCAGCAGCGCTAGCTCCTACAATGAGCAGTTCTTC.

CDR3 loop: CASSLGRENTGELFF. The CDR3 region has the DNA TGTGCCAGCAGCTTAGGTCGGGAAAACACCGGGGAGCTGTTTTTT. The chain uses TRBV11-2 and TRBJ2-2; the D gene is possibly TRBD2 (5 bases). V was cut by 1 base and J by 2 bases, with 8 bases left in between. The germline gives CDR1 SGHAT, CDR2 FQNNGV. The CDR3 has 15 amino acids.

The chain links TRBV28 to TRBJ2-5; 12 nucleotides agree with TRBD1. The trim removed 6 bases at V and 7 bases at J, leaving 9 bases unmatched. This CDR3 region has 15 residues. The V gene's germline CDR1 is MDHEN and CDR2 SYDVKM. Written as DNA, the CDR3 is TGTGCCAGCAGACCCCGGGACAGGGGGCGCTTGACCCAGTACTTC. This gives the protein CASRPRDRGRLTQYF.

The V call is TRBV3-1 (or the pseudogene TRBV3-2), the J call TRBJ1-2; unclear D gene. Germline CDR1 and CDR2: LGHDT and YNNKEL (reference sequence). Between the trimmed V and J ends, which lost 0 bases and 2 bases, there was a span of 7 bases. This CDR3 contains 14 residues. This chain's CDR3 is CASSQDTGNYGYTF. For the CDR3, the DNA is TGTGCCAGCAGCCAAGATACCGGGAACTATGGCTACACCTTC.

This chain connects TRBV6-1 to TRBJ2-5; possibly TRBD2 for D (6 bases). The CDR3 covers 14 residues. The V end was cut by 5 bases, the J end by 5 bases, with 15 bases between. Germline CDR1 reads MNHNS; CDR2 reads SASEGT. The DNA of the CDR3 is TGTGCCAGCAGTTATCGGGACTCCGCGGAGACCCAGTACTTC. Translation gives CASSYRDSAETQYF.